These 21 T cell receptor beta chains came from one sample sequenced in a study of OX40 agonist ivuxolimab in advanced cancers. Libraries were prepared by immunoSEQ multiplex PCR; TCRdb keeps only in-frame clonotypes and omits some of them. This sample has 72,000 or so clones; 80% occur once, and the top ten carry 1.2%. Here the sequenced sample was CD4+ or CD8+ T cells sorted from blood, taken in a trial of the OX40 agonist ivuxolimab. Receptors originate from an adult with an advanced solid tumor such as melanoma, head and neck, liver or kidney cancer.

The chain couples TRBV6-6 to TRBJ2-3; D call uncertain. CDR3 length: 13 residues. The germline V gene encodes CDR1 MNHNY and CDR2 SVGAGI (reference sequence). Between the trimmed V and J ends, which lost 1 base and 4 bases, there was a span of 6 bases. The CDR3 region is CASSYFKADTQYF. CDR3 bases: TGTGCCAGCAGTTACTTCAAGGCAGATACGCAGTATTTT.

The chain links TRBV2 to TRBJ2-2; D not resolved. CDR3 size: 15 residues. Germline-derived CDR1 and CDR2 are SNHLY and FYNNEI. V lost 1 base, J lost 4 bases, and 10 bases lay in between. CDR3 coding DNA: TGTGCCAGCAGTGAAGGGACCCCTGGCACCGGGGAGCTGTTTTTT. Amino acids: CASSEGTPGTGELFF. Using reference TRBV2 and TRBJ2-2 for the parts outside the CDR3, the full variable domain is EPEVTQTPSHQVTQMGQEVILRCVPISNHLYFYWYRQILGQKVEFLVSFYNNEISEKSEIFDDQFSVERPDGSNFTLKIRSTKLEDSAMYFCASSEGTPGTGELFFGEGSRLTVL.

The gene calls are TRBV4-2 and TRBJ2-3; TRBD2 aligns across 11 bases. Germline CDR1 and CDR2: LGHNA and YNFKEQ. The CDR3 length is 16 residues. Trimming at V came to 3 bases and at J to 5 bases, leaving 7 bases not matched to a gene. CDR3 DNA: TGTGCCAGCAGCCAGACACTAGCGGGGGAGGGAGATACGCAGTATTTT. It specifies CASSQTLAGEGDTQYF.

The chain couples TRBV5-1 to TRBJ2-2; D remains ambiguous. This CDR3 is built from 14 residues. Germline CDR1 reads SGHRS; CDR2 reads YFSETQ. V gave up 0 bases and J gave up 6 bases, with 9 bases separating them. For the CDR3, the DNA is TGCGCCAGCAGCTTGGCACCTCAATCCGGGGAGCTGTTTTTT. Its translation: CASSLAPQSGELFF.

This clone came up a few times. The chain carries TRBV7-6 and TRBJ2-2; D gene unclear. Germline lookup yields CDR1 SGHVS and CDR2 FNYEAQ. CDR3 size: 14 residues. The V end lost 1 base, the J end lost 5 bases, and 8 bases lay between the germline ends. In DNA, the CDR3 is TGTGCCAGCAGCTTAGGAGGATTGACCGGGGAGCTGTTTTTT. Translated, it gives CASSLGGLTGELFF.

CDR3: CASTTGDNRIHEQYF. DNA of the CDR3: TGTGCCAGTACCACCGGCGACAATCGAATTCACGAGCAGTACTTC. The rearrangement links TRBV19 to TRBJ2-7, with D unclear. V lost 7 bases to trimming and J lost 5 bases, with 21 bases between them. Germline CDR1 and CDR2: LNHDA and SQIVND (reference sequence). The CDR3 is 15 residues long.

The chain recombines TRBV6-1 with TRBJ1-1; no reliable D call. This CDR3 is 15 amino acids long. Germline loops: CDR1 MNHNS, CDR2 SASEGT. V gave up 1 base and J gave up 3 bases, with 12 bases separating them. The CDR3 region is CASSEGVAGYTEAFF. Written as DNA, the CDR3 is TGTGCCAGCAGTGAAGGGGTTGCGGGGTACACTGAAGCTTTCTTT.

Here the CDR3 reads CASSIQGGVGHNEQFF. In DNA, the CDR3 is TGTGCCAGTAGTATACAGGGGGGGGTTGGCCACAATGAGCAGTTCTTC. The rearrangement links TRBV19 to TRBJ2-1; D possibly matches TRBD1 or TRBD2 (7 bases each). CDR1 and CDR2 from the germline V gene are LNHDA and SQIVND (reference sequence). The CDR3 has 16 amino acids. V was trimmed by 2 bases and J by 5 bases, leaving 16 bases between them.

The rearrangement joins TRBV4-1 to TRBJ2-5; 13 positions match TRBD2. The CDR3 covers 16 residues. CDR1 is MGHRA, CDR2 YSYEKL, per germline. V lost 2 bases to trimming and J lost 1 base; unmatched junction nucleotides: 1. The CDR3: CASSQTSGGAQETQYF. In nucleotides, the CDR3 is TGCGCCAGCAGCCAAACTAGCGGGGGGGCCCAAGAGACCCAGTACTTC.

The J gene is TRBJ1-1, the V gene TRBV14; D unresolved. V lost 5 bases to trimming and J lost 1 base, with 11 bases between them. The CDR3 covers 14 residues. The germline CDR1 and CDR2 sequences are SGHDN and FVKESK. The CDR3 here is CASSTVRGNTEAFF. CDR3 bases: TGTGCCAGCAGCACTGTCAGAGGGAACACTGAAGCTTTCTTT.

This sequence joins TRBV6-1 and TRBJ1-2; D is undetermined. Germline V gene sequence: CDR1 MNHNS, CDR2 SASEGT. Trimming pared 2 bases from V and 5 bases from J, leaving 6 bases between. The CDR3 has 12 amino acids. The CDR3 bases are TGTGCCAGCAGTGAACTTTCGTATGGCTACACCTTC. It specifies CASSELSYGYTF.

The chain joins TRBV5-6 to TRBJ1-2; 7 bases agree with TRBD1. With V trimmed by 5 bases and J by 2 bases, 6 bases remained unmatched. Germline V gene sequence: CDR1 SGHDT, CDR2 YYEEEE. The CDR3 is 14 residues long. The CDR3 DNA is TGTGCCAGCAGGGAGGGGGCGACCAACTATGGCTACACCTTC. Translated, it gives CASREGATNYGYTF.

In nucleotides, the CDR3 is TGTGCCAGTAGTAACAGGTGGGGTAGCACAGATACGCAGTATTTT. The encoded protein is CASSNRWGSTDTQYF. The rearrangement joins TRBV19 to TRBJ2-3; possibly TRBD1 for D (5 bases). This CDR3 spans 15 amino acids. The germline CDR1 and CDR2 sequences are LNHDA and SQIVND (reference sequence). Trimming took 4 bases from V and 0 from J, leaving 11 bases between them.

The chain has TRBV30 and TRBJ2-7; 7 bases map to TRBD1. Germline V gene lookup returns CDR1 GTSNPN and CDR2 SVGIG (reference sequence). This CDR3 is 13 amino acids long. The trim removed 2 bases at V and 7 bases at J, leaving 8 bases unmatched. The DNA of the CDR3 is TGTGCCTGGAGTCTTAACAGGGGTTGGGAGCAGTACTTC. It is translated as CAWSLNRGWEQYF.

The J gene is TRBJ1-1, the V gene TRBV4-3, with D possibly matching TRBD1 (5 bases). V was clipped by 4 bases and J by 3 bases, with 12 bases between them. Germline V gene sequence: CDR1 LGHNA, CDR2 YSLEER. This CDR3 contains 14 residues. The CDR3 nucleotides are TGCGCCAGCAGCCGCATTGTAGGGGACACTGAAGCTTTCTTT. It specifies CASSRIVGDTEAFF.

The chain recombines TRBV11-2 with TRBJ1-2, with D uncertain. Germline V lookup: CDR1 SGHAT, CDR2 FQNNGV. Trimming left V 2 bases short and J 7 bases short, with 26 bases between. The CDR3 runs to 18 residues. The CDR3 protein is CASSLNYSGRRLGRGYTF. In nucleotides, the CDR3 is TGTGCCAGCAGCTTAAATTATTCGGGCAGGCGATTAGGTCGTGGCTACACCTTC.

This chain links TRBV10-3 with TRBJ1-1, with 9 bases that match TRBD1. V lost 8 bases, J lost 4 bases, and 17 bases stayed unmatched. CDR1 is ENHRY and CDR2 is SYGVKD in the germline V gene. The CDR3 loop spans 17 amino acids. This chain's CDR3 is CAIGMGQGMGRITEAFF. CDR3 DNA sequence: TGTGCCATCGGCATGGGACAGGGCATGGGGCGGATCACTGAAGCTTTCTTT.

This clone came up many times. This chain joins TRBV10-1 and TRBJ2-4; 16 nucleotides line up with TRBD2. The CDR3 runs to 19 residues. Per the germline V gene, CDR1 is WNHNN and CDR2 is SYGVQD (reference sequence). The J segment lost 6 bases and the V segment lost 0 bases, leaving 8 bases of the junction unmatched. CDR3: CASSESSGTSGGARNIQYF. CDR3 coding DNA: TGCGCCAGCAGTGAGTCGTCTGGGACTAGCGGGGGGGCTAGAAACATTCAGTACTTC.

The chain carries TRBV7-3 and TRBJ2-1; 9 positions agree with TRBD1. The germline gives CDR1 SGHTA, CDR2 FQGTGA. The J segment lost 6 bases and the V segment lost 5 bases, leaving 8 bases of the junction unmatched. The CDR3 runs to 15 residues. CDR3 sequence (DNA): TGTGCCAGCAGCCAGGGACAGGGACAGGTCAATGAGCAGTTCTTC. Amino acid sequence: CASSQGQGQVNEQFF. The whole variable domain, filled in from reference TRBV7-3 and TRBJ2-1, reads GAGVSQTPSNKVTEKGKYVELRCDPISGHTALYWYRQSLGQGPEFLIYFQGTGAADDSGLPNDRFFAVRPEGSVSTLKIQRTERGDSAVYLCASSQGQGQVNEQFFGPGTRLTVL.

CDR3 region: CASSLQGHHNNEQFF. DNA of the CDR3: TGTGCCAGTAGTTTACAGGGGCACCACAACAATGAGCAGTTCTTC. V and J are TRBV19 and TRBJ2-1; 7 bases match TRBD1. The junction had 9 bases not matched to a gene; V was cut back by 5 bases and J by 5 bases. The germline V gene has CDR1 LNHDA and CDR2 SQIVND (reference sequence). CDR3 size: 15 residues.

The V gene is TRBV11-2, the J gene TRBJ1-2; D gene ambiguous. Per germline, CDR1 SGHAT and CDR2 FQNNGV. Trimming removed 1 base at V and 11 bases at J, with 11 bases between. The CDR3 is 12 residues long. As DNA, the CDR3 is TGTGCCAGCAGCTTAGGATCGGGAACGTACACCTTC. Encoded protein: CASSLGSGTYTF.